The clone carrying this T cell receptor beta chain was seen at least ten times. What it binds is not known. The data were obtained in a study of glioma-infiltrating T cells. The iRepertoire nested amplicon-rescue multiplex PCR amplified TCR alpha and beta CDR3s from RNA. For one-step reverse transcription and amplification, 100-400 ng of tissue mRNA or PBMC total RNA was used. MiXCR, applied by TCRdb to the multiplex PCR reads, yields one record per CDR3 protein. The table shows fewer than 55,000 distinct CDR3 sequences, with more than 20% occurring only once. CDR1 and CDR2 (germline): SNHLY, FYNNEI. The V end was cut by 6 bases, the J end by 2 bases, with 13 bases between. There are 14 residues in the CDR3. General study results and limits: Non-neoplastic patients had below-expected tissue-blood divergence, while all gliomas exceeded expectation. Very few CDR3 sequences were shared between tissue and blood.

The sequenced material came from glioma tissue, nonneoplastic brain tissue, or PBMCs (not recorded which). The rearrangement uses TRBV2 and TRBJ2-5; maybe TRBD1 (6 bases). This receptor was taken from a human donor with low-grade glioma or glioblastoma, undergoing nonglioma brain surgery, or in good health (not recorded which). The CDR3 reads CASRPGTPQETQYF. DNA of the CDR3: TGTGCCAGCAGGCCCGGGACACCGCAAGAGACCCAGTACTTC.